This T cell receptor (beta chain) was recovered during a study of cytomegalovirus exposure and HLA in healthy donors. The CDR3 totals 13 residues. V dropped 5 bases and J dropped 10; count of bases not matched to a gene: 8. The germline V gene has CDR1 SEHNR and CDR2 FQNEAQ (reference sequence). The PCR used 60 Vbeta and 13 Jbeta primers. The repertoire was sequenced with immunoSEQ multiplex PCR; TCRdb's copy has only in-frame clones and lacks some. The table lists about 160,000 clones, approximately 76% of them singletons. This chain connects TRBV7-9 to TRBJ2-1, with TRBD1 matching 7 bases. This TCR came from a female donor in good health and CMV-seronegative. Sequenced: PBMCs. This CDR3 reads CASSALDRHEQFF. CDR3 nucleotides: TGTGCCAGCAGCGCCCTGGACAGGCACGAGCAGTTCTTC.